This T cell receptor (beta chain) was sequenced during a study of shared clonotypes between healthy human individuals. Study-wide context: The cohort had a couple of women and a few men, ages 18 to 49.

Study-level results: Against clonotypes common to all four donors, non-shared ones had lower generation probabilities. How much donors shared clonotypes was expected to be affected by sequencing depth.

The material for each subset, its genomic DNA, was split evenly across several immunoSEQ plates. Generated by immunoSEQ multiplex PCR, the TCRdb table keeps only in-frame clones and is missing some. Among around 980,000 clones, around three quarters were seen once, and the ten largest hold roughly 0.65%. Trimming took off 2 bases at V and 5 bases at J, with 10 bases between the two ends. Germline-derived CDR1 and CDR2 are MGHRA and YSYEKL. There are 14 residues in the CDR3. This clone was seen a few times. Its cognate antigen is unknown. This chain joins TRBV4-1 and TRBJ1-5; D might be TRBD1 (6 bases). Sequenced material: memory CD4+ T cells from PBMCs. Subset in this sample: CD45RA-negative fraction. The clonotype originates from a man aged 18 to 35 in good health. Some clones in this sample may be carry-over from other donors' samples. CDR3: CASSQSQGHQPQHF. The CDR3 coding sequence is TGCGCCAGCAGCCAATCACAGGGACATCAGCCCCAGCATTTT.